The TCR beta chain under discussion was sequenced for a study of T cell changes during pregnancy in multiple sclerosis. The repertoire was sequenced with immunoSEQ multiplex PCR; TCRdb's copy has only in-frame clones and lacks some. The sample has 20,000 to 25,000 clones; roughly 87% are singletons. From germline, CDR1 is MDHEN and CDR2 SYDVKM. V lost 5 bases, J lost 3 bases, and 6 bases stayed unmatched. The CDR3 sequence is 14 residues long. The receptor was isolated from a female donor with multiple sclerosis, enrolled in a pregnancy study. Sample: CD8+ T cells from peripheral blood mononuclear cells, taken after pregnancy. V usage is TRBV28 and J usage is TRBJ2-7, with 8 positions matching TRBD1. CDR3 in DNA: TGTGCCAGCAGTCCAGGGGGCGAAGGCTACGAGCAGTACTTC. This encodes CASSPGGEGYEQYF.